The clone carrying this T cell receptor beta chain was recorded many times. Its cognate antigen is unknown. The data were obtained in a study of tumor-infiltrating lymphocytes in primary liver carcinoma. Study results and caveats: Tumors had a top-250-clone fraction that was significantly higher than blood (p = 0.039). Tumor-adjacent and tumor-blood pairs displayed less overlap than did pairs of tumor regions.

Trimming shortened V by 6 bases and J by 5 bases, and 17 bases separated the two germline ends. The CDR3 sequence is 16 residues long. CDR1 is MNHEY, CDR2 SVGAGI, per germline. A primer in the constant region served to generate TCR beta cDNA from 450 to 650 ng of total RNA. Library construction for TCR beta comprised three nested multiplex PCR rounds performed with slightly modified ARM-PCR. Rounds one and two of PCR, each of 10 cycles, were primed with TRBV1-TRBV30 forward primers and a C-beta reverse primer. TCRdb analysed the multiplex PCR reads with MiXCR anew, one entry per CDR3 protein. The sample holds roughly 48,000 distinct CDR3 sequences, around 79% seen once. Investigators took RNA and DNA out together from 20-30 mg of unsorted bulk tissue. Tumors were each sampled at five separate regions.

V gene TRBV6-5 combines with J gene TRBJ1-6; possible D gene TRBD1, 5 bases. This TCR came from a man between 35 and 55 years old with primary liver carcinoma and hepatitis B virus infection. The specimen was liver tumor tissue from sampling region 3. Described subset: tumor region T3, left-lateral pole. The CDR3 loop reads CASSRDGLDHNSPLHF. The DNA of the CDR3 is TGTGCCAGCAGCCGGGACGGGTTAGATCATAATTCACCCCTCCACTTT.